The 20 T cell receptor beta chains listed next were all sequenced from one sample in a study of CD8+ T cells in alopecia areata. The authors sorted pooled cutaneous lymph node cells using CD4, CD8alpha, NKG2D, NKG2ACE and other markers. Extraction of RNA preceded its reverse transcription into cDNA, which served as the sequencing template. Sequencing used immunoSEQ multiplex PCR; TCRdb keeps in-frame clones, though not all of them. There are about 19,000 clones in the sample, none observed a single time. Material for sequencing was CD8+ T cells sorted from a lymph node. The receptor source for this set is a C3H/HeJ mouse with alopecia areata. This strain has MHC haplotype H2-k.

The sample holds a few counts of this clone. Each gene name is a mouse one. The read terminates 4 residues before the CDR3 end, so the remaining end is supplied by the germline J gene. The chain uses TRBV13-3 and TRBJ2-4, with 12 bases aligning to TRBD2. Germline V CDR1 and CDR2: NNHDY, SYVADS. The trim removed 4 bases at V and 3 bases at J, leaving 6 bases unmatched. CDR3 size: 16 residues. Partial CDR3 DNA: TGTGCCAGCAGTCCGGGACTGGGGGGCTCACAAAAC. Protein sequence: CASSPGLGGSQN. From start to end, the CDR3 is CASSPGLGGSQNTLYF.

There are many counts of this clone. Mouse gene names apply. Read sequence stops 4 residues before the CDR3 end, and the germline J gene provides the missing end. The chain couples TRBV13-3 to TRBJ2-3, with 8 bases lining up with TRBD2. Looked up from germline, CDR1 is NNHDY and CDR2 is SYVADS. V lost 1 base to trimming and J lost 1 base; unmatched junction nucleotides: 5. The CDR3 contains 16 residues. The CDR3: CASSDPGGSGAETLYF. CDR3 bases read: TGTGCCAGCAGTGATCCTGGGGGGAGTGGTGCAGAA.

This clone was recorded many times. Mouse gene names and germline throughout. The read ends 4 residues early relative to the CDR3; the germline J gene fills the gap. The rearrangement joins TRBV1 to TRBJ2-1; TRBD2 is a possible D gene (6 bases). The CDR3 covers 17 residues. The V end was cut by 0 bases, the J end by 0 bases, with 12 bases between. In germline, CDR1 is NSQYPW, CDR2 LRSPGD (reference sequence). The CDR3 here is CTCSAEKLGHNYAEQFF. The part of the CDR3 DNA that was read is TGCACCTGCAGTGCAGAAAAACTGGGTCATAACTATGCT. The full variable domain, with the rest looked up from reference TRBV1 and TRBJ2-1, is VTLLEQNPRWRLVPRGQAVNLRCILKNSQYPWMSWYQQDLQKQLQWLFTLRSPGDKEVKSLPGADYLATRVTDTELRLQVANMSQGRTLYCTCSAEKLGHNYAEQFFGPGTRLTVL.

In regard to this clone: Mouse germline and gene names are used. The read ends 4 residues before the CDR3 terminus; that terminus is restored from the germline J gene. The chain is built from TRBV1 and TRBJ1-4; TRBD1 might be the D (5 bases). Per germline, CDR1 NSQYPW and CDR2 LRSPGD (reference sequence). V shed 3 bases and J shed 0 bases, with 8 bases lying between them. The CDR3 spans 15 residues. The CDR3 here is CTCSATAFSNERLFF. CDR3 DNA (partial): TGCACCTGCAGTGCGACAGCCTTTTCCAACGAA.

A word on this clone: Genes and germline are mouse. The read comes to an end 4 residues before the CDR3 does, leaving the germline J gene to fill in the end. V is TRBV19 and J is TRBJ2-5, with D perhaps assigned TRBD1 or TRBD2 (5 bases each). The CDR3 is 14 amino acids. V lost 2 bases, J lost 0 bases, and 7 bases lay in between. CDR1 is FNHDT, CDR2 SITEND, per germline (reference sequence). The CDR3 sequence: CASSMGVNQDTQYF. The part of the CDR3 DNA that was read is TGTGCCAGCAGTATGGGGGTTAACCAAGAC.

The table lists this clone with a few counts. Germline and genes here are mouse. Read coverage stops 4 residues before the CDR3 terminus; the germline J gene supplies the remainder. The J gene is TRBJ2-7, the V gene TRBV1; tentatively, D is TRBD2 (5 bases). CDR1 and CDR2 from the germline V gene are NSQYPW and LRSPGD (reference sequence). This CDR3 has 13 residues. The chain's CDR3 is CTCSADGLYEQYF. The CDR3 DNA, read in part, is TGCACCTGCAGTGCAGATGGACTTTAT.

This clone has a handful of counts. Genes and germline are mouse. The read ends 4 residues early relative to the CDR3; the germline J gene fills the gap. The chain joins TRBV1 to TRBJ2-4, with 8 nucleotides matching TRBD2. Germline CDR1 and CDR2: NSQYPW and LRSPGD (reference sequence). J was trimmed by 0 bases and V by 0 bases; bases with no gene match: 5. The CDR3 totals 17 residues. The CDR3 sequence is CTCSAETGGSSQNTLYF. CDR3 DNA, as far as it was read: TGCACCTGCAGTGCAGAAACTGGGGGCTCTAGTCAAAAC.

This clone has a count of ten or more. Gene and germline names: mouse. CDR3 DNA, as far as it was read: TGTGCCAGCTCACAGGGAAATAACTATGCT. Protein sequence: CASSQGNNYA. The entire CDR3 protein reads CASSQGNNYAEQFF. The chain links TRBV13-3 to TRBJ2-1; the D gene is possibly TRBD1 (6 bases). The sequenced fragment ends 4 residues before the CDR3 boundary, so the rest is inferred from the germline J gene. Germline lookup yields CDR1 NNHDY and CDR2 SYVADS. Trimming shortened V by 7 bases and J by 0 bases, and 11 bases separated the two germline ends. The CDR3 spans 14 residues.

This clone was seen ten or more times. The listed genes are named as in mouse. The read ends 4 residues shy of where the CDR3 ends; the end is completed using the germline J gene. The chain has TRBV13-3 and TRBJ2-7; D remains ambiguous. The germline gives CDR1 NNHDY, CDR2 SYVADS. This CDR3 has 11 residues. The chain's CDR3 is CASSDEDEQYF. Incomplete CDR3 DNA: TGTGCCAGCAGTGATGAGGAT.

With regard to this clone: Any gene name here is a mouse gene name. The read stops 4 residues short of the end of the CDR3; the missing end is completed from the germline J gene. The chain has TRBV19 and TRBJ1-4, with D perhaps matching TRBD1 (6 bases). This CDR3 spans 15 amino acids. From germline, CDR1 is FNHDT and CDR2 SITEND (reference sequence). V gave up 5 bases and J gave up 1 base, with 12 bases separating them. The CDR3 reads CASRAGTPSNERLFF. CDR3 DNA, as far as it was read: TGTGCCAGCAGAGCCGGGACACCTTCCAACGAA.

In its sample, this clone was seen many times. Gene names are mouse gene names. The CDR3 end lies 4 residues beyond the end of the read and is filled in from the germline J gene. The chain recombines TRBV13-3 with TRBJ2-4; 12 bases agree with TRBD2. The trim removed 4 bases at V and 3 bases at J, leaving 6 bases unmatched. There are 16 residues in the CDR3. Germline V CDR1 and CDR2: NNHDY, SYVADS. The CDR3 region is CASSRRDWGVQNTLYF. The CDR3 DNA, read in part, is TGTGCCAGCAGTCGCCGGGACTGGGGGGTCCAAAAC.

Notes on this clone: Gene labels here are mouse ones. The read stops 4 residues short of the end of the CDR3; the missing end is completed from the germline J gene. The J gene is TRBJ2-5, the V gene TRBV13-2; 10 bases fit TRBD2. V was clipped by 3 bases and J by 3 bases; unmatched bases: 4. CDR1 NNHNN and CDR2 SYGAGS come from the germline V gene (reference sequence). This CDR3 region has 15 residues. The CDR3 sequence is CASGALGLGQDTQYF. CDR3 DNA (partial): TGTGCCAGCGGTGCCCTGGGACTGGGGCAAGAC.

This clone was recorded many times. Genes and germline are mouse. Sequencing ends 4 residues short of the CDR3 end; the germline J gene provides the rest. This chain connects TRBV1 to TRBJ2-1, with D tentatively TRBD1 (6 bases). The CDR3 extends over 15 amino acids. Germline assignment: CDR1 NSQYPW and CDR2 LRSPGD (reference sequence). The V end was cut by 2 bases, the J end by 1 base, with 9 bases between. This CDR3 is CTCSAKDRNYAEQFF. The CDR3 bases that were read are TGCACCTGCAGTGCAAAGGACAGAAACTATGCT.

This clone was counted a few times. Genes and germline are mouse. The CDR3: CTCSADPSHWGGYEQYF. Incomplete CDR3 DNA: TGCACCTGCAGTGCAGATCCCTCCCACTGGGGGGGATAT. This rearrangement joins TRBV1 to TRBJ2-7, with 10 bases that match TRBD2. The CDR3 extends 4 residues past the end of the read, so its final part is completed from the germline J gene. The CDR3 length is 17 residues. In germline, CDR1 is NSQYPW, CDR2 LRSPGD (reference sequence).

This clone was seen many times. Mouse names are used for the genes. The CDR3 loop reads CASSQDHRGRDYTF. The DNA read from the CDR3 is TGTGCCAGCAGCCAAGATCACAGGGGGCGC. The genes are TRBV5 and TRBJ1-2; TRBD1 matches 9 bases. From the germline J gene comes the end of the CDR3, since the read stops 4 residues before it. The CDR3 is 14 residues long. Per germline, CDR1 LGHNA and CDR2 YNLKQL (reference sequence).

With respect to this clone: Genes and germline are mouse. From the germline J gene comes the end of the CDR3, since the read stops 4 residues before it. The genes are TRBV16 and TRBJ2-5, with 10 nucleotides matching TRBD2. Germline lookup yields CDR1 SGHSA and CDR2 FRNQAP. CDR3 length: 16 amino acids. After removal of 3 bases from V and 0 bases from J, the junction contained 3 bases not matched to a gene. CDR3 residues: CASSLDWGTNQDTQYF. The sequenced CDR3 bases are TGTGCAAGCAGCTTGGACTGGGGGACTAACCAAGAC.

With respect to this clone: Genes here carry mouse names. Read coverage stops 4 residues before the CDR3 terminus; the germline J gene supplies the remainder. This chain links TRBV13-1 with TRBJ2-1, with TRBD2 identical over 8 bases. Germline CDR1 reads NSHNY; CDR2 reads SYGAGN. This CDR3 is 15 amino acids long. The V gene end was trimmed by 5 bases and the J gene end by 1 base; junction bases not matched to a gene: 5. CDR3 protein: CASSPAGGNYAEQFF. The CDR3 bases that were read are TGTGCCAGCAGCCCAGCTGGGGGGAACTATGCT.

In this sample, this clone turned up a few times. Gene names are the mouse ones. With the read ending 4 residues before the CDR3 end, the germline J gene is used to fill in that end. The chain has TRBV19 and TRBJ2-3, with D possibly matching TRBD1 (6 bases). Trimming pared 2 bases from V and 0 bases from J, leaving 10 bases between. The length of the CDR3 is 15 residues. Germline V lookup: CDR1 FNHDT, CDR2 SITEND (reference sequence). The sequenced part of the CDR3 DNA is TGTGCCAGCAGTATTGCAGGGGTCAGTGCAGAA. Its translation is CASSIAGVSAE. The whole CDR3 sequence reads CASSIAGVSAETLYF. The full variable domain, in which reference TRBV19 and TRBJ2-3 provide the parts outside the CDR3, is GGIITQTPKFLIGQEGQKLTLKCQQNFNHDTMYWYRQDSGKGLRLIYYSITENDLQKGDLSEGYDASREKKSSFSLTVTSAQKNEMAVFLCASSIAGVSAETLYFGSGTRLTVL.

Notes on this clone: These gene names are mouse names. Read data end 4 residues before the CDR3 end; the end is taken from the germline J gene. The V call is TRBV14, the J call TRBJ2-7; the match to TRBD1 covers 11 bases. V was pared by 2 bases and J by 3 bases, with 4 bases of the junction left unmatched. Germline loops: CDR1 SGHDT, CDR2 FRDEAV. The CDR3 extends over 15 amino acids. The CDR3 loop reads CASSLWGTGGYEQYF. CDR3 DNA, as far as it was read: TGTGCCAGCAGTTTATGGGGGACAGGGGGCTAT.

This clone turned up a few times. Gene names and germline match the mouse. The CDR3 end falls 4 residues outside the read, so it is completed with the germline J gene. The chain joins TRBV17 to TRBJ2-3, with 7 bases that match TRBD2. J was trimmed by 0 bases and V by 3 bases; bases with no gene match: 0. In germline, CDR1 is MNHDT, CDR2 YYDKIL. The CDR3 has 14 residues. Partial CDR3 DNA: TGTGCTAGCAGTAGCTGGGGGAGTGCAGAA. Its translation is CASSSWGSAE. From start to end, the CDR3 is CASSSWGSAETLYF.